This is a list of T cell receptor beta chains from one sample in a study of T cells in localized non-small cell lung cancer. Assay: immunoSEQ multiplex PCR; the TCRdb copy retains only in-frame clones and omits some. The sample has 25,000 to 35,000 clones, 80% seen once. Sequenced here: peripheral blood, sampled before any cancer treatment. These receptors all stem from a male donor older than 55 with stage III squamous cell lung carcinoma. CDR3s leave out the opening cysteine and the closing phenylalanine or tryptophan.

V gene | CDR3 protein
TRBV16 | ASSQSGQTYGYT
TRBV7-9 | ASSSYRGDTQY
TRBV11-1 | ASSSGTGAVGELF
TRBV6-5 | ASTTTRRQGLGYT
TRBV4-1 | ASSLGTGGYGTEAF
TRBV2 | ASSGTSGGYNEQF
TRBV2 | ASSWGGTNTGELF
TRBV6-5 | ASSYSIDRTDTQY
TRBV7-8 | ASSFKPGQSNTGELF
TRBV5-1 | ASSRDEGTGELF
TRBV6-1 | ASTPRVYQPQH
TRBV2 | ASHSGGIRMNTEAF
TRBV4-3 | ASSQDRLAGAGTQY
TRBV23-1 | ASDSSSYNEQF
TRBV9 | ASNFAGESNSPLH
TRBV5-1 | ASSLAGYSEAF
TRBV5-4 | ASRPSSFSTGELF
TRBV6-6 | ASSNGPGSQPQH
TRBV5-1 | ASSPWTGLEQY
TRBV6-6 | ASSSDRDNGYT
TRBV9 | ASSSPAATNEKLF
TRBV7-9 | ASGRDGEVQDQPQH
TRBV7-2 | ASSYDRVANTGELF
TRBV6-1 | ASSSTPLSSYEQY
TRBV4-3 | ASSQAVVAGAPSYNEQF
TRBV7-3 | ASSPTGLGRDTQY
TRBV5-8 | ASSLSGRLAKNIQY
TRBV11-3 | ASSFSPGDTQY
TRBV6-5 | ASSRRGRDTEAF
TRBV5-4 | ASSFSEADTQY
TRBV2 | ASSERDYSGNEQF
TRBV6-1 | ASSEGRVYNEQF
TRBV30 | AWITRGTGELF
TRBV11-2 | ASSLTPGQLSASYGYT
TRBV15 | ATSRDRGRTFNTEAF
TRBV9 | ASSVAPGQGSYEQY
TRBV7-8 | ASSRIGGSVRNTGELF
TRBV11-2 | ASSHTTGNTEAF
TRBV29-1 | SAEHLGAGETQY
TRBV19 | ASRYGSGDYEQY
TRBV10-3 | AISRMTGSNTEAF
TRBV19 | ASRAPAHTDTQY